The following is a TCR beta chain sequence with its context. Its antigen is undetermined. This entry belongs to a study of T cell responses to AZD1222 COVID-19 vaccine. Whole-study results and caveats: In all cases, repertoires were sampled only after the peak T cell response. Breadth and depth of Spike-specific TCRs rose after two AZD1222 doses. Among AZD1222 vaccinees, only 5 to 7 were seropositive at baseline. Mostly white British, mostly female donors; authors suggested clonal diversity may be underestimated.

Using immunoSEQ multiplex PCR, the repertoire was profiled, and TCRdb retains in-frame clones only, with some absent. This sample carries roughly 150,000 clones, about nine tenths of them seen once, and the ten largest clones take roughly 1.5%. This CDR3 has 14 residues. Germline V gene lookup returns CDR1 MNHEY and CDR2 SVGAGI. Trimming shortened V by 2 bases and J by 6 bases, and 13 bases separated the two germline ends. Here the sequenced sample was peripheral blood, taken on day 0 of AZD1222 vaccination. The receptor's source is an adult in good health. The chain carries TRBV6-5 and TRBJ1-1; TRBD1 is a possible D gene (5 bases). In nucleotides, the CDR3 is TGTGCCAGCAGTTACCGAACACAGGAATCTGAAGCTTTCTTT. Its translation: CASSYRTQESEAFF.